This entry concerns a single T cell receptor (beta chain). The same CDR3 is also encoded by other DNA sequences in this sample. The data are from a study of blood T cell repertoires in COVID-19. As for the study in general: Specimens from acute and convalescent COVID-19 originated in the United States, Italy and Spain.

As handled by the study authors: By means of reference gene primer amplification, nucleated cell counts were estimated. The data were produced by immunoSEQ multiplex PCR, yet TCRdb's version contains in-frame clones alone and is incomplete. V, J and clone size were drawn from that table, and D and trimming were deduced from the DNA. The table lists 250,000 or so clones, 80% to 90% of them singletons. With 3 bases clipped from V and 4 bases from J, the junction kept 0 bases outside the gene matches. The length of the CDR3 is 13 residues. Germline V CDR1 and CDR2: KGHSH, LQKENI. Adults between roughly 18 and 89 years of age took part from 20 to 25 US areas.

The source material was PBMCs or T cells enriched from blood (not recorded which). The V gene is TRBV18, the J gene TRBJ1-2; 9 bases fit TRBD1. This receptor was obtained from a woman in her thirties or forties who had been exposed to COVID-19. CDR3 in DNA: TGTGCCAGCTCACCGGACAGGGGCTATGGCTACACCTTC. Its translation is CASSPDRGYGYTF.